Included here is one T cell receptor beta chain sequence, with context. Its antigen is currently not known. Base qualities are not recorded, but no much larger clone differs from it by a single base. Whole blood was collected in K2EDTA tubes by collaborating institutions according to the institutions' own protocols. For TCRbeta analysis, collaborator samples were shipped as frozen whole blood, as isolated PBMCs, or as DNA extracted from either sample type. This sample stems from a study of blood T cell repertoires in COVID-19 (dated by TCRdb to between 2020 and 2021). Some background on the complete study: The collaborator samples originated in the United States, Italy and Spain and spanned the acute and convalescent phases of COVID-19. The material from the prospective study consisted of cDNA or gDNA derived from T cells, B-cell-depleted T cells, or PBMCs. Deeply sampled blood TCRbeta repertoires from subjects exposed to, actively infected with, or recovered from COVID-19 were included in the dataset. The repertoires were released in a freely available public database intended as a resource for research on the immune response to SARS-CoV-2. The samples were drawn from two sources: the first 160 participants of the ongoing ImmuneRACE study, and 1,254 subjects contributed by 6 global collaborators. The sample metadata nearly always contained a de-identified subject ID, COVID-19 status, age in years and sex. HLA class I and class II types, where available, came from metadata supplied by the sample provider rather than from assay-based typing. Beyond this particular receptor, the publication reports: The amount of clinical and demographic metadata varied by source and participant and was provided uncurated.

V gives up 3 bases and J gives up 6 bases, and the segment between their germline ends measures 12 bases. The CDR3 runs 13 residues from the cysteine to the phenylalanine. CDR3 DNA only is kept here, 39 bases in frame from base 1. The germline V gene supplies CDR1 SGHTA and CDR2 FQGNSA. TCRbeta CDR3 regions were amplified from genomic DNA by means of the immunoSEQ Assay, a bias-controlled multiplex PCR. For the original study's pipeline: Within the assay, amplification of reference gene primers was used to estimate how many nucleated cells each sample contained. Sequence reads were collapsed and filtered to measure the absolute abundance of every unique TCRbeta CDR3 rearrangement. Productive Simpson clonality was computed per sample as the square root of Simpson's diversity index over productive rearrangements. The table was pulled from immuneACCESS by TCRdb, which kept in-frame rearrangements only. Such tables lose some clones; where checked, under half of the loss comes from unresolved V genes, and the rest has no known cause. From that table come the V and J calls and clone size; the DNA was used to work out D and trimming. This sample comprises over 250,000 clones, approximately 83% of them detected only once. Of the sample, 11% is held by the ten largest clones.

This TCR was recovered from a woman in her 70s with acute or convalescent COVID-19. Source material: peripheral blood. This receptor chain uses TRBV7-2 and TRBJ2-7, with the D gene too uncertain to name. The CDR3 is CASSLYSLSEQYF. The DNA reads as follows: TGTGCCAGCAGCTTGTATAGTCTCTCCGAGCAGTACTTC.